Presented here are 10 T cell receptor beta chains from one specimen sequenced in a study of cytomegalovirus exposure and HLA in healthy donors. A multiplex PCR was run with 60 Vbeta primers and 13 Jbeta primers. TCRdb keeps only in-frame clones here, not all; method: immunoSEQ multiplex PCR. The data contain around 260,000 clones, about 80% of them singletons. The sample consisted of PBMCs. The receptors originated from a girl aged 2-15 years in good health and CMV-seronegative.

This chain connects TRBV7-2 to TRBJ1-3; D unclear. This CDR3 spans 16 amino acids. The V end lost 3 bases, the J end lost 0 bases, and 12 bases lay between the germline ends. Germline CDR1 reads SGHTA; CDR2 reads FQGNSA. CDR3 sequence reads: CASSFLGARSGNTIYF. In nucleotides, the CDR3 is TGTGCCAGCAGCTTCTTGGGAGCCCGCTCTGGAAACACCATATATTTT. The entire variable domain, with the rest obtained from reference TRBV7-2 and TRBJ1-3, is as follows: GAGVSQSPSNKVTEKGKDVELRCDPISGHTALYWYRQSLGQGLEFLIYFQGNSAPDKSGLPSDRFSAERTGGSVSTLTIQRTQQEDSAVYLCASSFLGARSGNTIYFGEGSWLTVV.

This clone appeared a few times. This rearrangement joins TRBV27 to TRBJ1-1, with D uncertain. The germline V gene has CDR1 MNHEY and CDR2 SMNVEV (reference sequence). Between the trimmed V and J ends, which lost 0 bases and 3 bases, there was a span of 14 bases. The CDR3 totals 16 residues. CDR3 coding DNA: TGTGCCAGCAGTTTATCTAAGACTCTCGGGGACACTGAAGCTTTCTTT. It translates to CASSLSKTLGDTEAFF.

This sequence joins TRBV30 and TRBJ2-6, with TRBD1 matching 7 bases. Trimming took 0 bases from V and 4 from J; bases not matched to a gene: 12. Looked up from germline, CDR1 is GTSNPN and CDR2 is SVGIG (reference sequence). This CDR3 has 18 residues. CDR3 protein: CAWSVRGQSLSGANVLTF. CDR3 DNA: TGTGCCTGGAGTGTACGGGGACAGTCCCTCTCCGGGGCCAACGTCCTGACTTTC.

This sequence joins TRBV5-4 and TRBJ2-7, with 13 bases matching TRBD2. Trimming cost V 0 bases and J 2 bases; bases outside gene matches: 5. Germline V gene lookup returns CDR1 SGHNT and CDR2 YYREEE (reference sequence). The CDR3 is made up of 17 amino acids. CDR3 bases: TGTGCCAGCAGCTTGGGGTTGGGACTAGCGGGGCCCTACGAGCAGTACTTC. It yields the protein CASSLGLGLAGPYEQYF.

The chain couples TRBV7-9 to TRBJ2-1, with TRBD2 as a possible D gene (5 bases). CDR3 length: 14 amino acids. With 5 bases removed from V and 0 bases from J, the gap between germline ends came to 8 bases. Germline V gene sequence: CDR1 SEHNR, CDR2 FQNEAQ (reference sequence). CDR3 region: CASSPGLSYNEQFF. In DNA, the CDR3 is TGTGCCAGCAGCCCAGGACTCTCCTACAATGAGCAGTTCTTC.

The V gene is TRBV29-1, the J gene TRBJ2-7; 8 bases are shared with TRBD2. Germline V gives CDR1 SQVTM, CDR2 ANQGSEA. The CDR3 is 18 residues long. The junction had 17 bases not matched to a gene; V was cut back by 1 base and J by 3 bases. The CDR3, as DNA: TGCAGCGTTGAAGTATATTATCATAAGCGGGGGCGACTCTACGAGCAGTACTTC. Encoded protein: CSVEVYYHKRGRLYEQYF.

The J gene is TRBJ2-6, the V gene TRBV5-4; no clear D gene. CDR1 and CDR2 from the germline V gene are SGHNT and YYREEE (reference sequence). The CDR3 consists of 15 residues. Trimming removed 1 base from V and 2 bases from J, with 7 bases in between. CDR3 residues: CASSLRSAGANVLTF. The CDR3 bases are TGTGCCAGCAGCTTGAGGAGTGCTGGGGCCAACGTCCTGACTTTC.

This sequence joins TRBV14 and TRBJ2-1; D may be TRBD1 (7 bases). The germline V gene encodes CDR1 SGHDN and CDR2 FVKESK. The CDR3 loop spans 15 amino acids. V was shortened by 4 bases and J by 8 bases, with 18 bases between the two germline ends. The CDR3 loop is CASSLVAGGRDEQFF. CDR3 bases: TGTGCCAGCAGCCTAGTGGCAGGGGGGAGAGATGAGCAGTTCTTC.

The chain recombines TRBV10-3 with TRBJ1-2; 7 nucleotides agree with TRBD1. V lost 10 bases and J lost 0; bases outside the gene matches: 5. CDR3 length: 13 amino acids. CDR1 and CDR2 (germline): ENHRY, SYGVKD. In nucleotides, the CDR3 is TGTGCCAGCCGACAGGGAGCTAACTATGGCTACACCTTC. Encoded protein: CASRQGANYGYTF.

In this sample, this clone turned up a few times. The sample contains more than one DNA sequence encoding this CDR3. V and J are TRBV27 and TRBJ2-7, with 8 bases matching TRBD2. The length of the CDR3 is 14 residues. Germline V gene sequence: CDR1 MNHEY, CDR2 SMNVEV (reference sequence). With 5 bases clipped from V and 2 bases from J, the junction kept 5 bases outside the gene matches. Here the CDR3 DNA reads TGTGCCAGCAGTCCGAGCGGGAGCCCCTACGAGCAGTACTTC. It codes for CASSPSGSPYEQYF.